This is a list of T cell receptor beta chains from one sample in a study of blood T cell repertoires in COVID-19. Data came from immunoSEQ multiplex PCR; TCRdb stores just in-frame clones and leaves some out. In the table there are roughly 150,000 clones, about 80% of which are singletons. Material for sequencing was PBMCs or T cells enriched from blood (not recorded which). The receptor set was obtained from a man aged 50 to 59 in a cohort exposed to, infected with or recovered from COVID-19 (not recorded which). Both conserved end residues are part of each CDR3. The order of the fields is J gene, D gene, V gene, clone size, CDR3 protein, CDR3 DNA. D genes are given only for firm matches. Size is omitted from some rows. Given values are once, few, many or a class for expanded clones.

TRBJ1-2	.	TRBV6-1	.	CASSEYSEGRFLYGYTF	TGTGCCAGCAGTGAATATTCGGAGGGAAGGTTCCTCTATGGCTACACCTTC
TRBJ1-4	TRBD1	TRBV4-3	.	CASSPRSGQGNEKLFF	TGCGCCAGCAGCCCAAGATCTGGACAGGGGAATGAAAAACTGTTTTTT
TRBJ2-3	.	TRBV6-5	.	CASSRGRADTQYF	TGTGCCTCCTCGAGGGGGAGGGCAGATACGCAGTATTTT
TRBJ2-3	TRBD1	TRBV3-1/TRBV3-2	once	CASSQNRGDTDTQYF	TGTGCCAGCAGCCAAAACAGGGGAGACACAGATACGCAGTATTTT
TRBJ1-4	.	TRBV5-1	.	CASSSTERHEKLFF	TGCGCCAGCAGCTCGACAGAGAGGCATGAAAAACTGTTTTTT
TRBJ1-1	.	TRBV6-5	.	CASSFLLDRRRGAFF	TGTGCCAGCAGTTTTCTACTGGACAGAAGAAGGGGAGCTTTCTTT
TRBJ2-7	.	TRBV4-1	.	CASSQSQGGEQYF	TGCGCCAGCAGCCAATCGCAAGGGGGCGAGCAGTACTTC
TRBJ2-7	TRBD2	TRBV5-1	once	CASSPARGAYEQYF	TGCGCCAGCAGTCCGGCGCGGGGGGCCTACGAGCAGTACTTC
TRBJ2-2	.	TRBV19	.	CASSIQGLNTGELFF	TGTGCCAGTAGTATCCAGGGTTTGAACACCGGGGAGCTGTTTTTT
TRBJ1-2	TRBD1	TRBV24-1	few	CVLRGDRAFYGYTF	TGTGTTTTACGCGGGGACAGGGCCTTCTATGGCTACACCTTC
TRBJ2-1	TRBD2	TRBV5-1	.	CASSSIAGEGNEQFF	TGCGCCAGCAGCTCCATAGCGGGAGAGGGCAATGAGCAGTTCTTC
TRBJ2-7	.	TRBV27	.	CASRRGYEQYF	TGTGCCAGCCGGAGGGGCTACGAGCAGTACTTC
TRBJ2-7	TRBD1	TRBV20-1	few	CSPGQGDEQYF	TGCAGTCCGGGACAGGGGGACGAGCAGTACTTC
TRBJ2-7	TRBD1	TRBV13	.	CASSHRGEQYF	TGTGCCAGCAGTCACAGGGGCGAGCAGTACTTC
TRBJ2-7	.	TRBV12-3/TRBV12-4	.	CASSLDRSYEQYF	TGTGCCAGCAGTTTAGACAGGTCCTACGAGCAGTACTTC
TRBJ2-7	TRBD2	TRBV13	.	CASSSFTLAGASSYEQYF	TGTGCCAGCAGCTCCTTCACCTTAGCGGGGGCCAGCTCCTACGAGCAGTACTTC
TRBJ2-3	TRBD2	TRBV5-8	.	CASPNGLSGVSSTDTQYF	TGTGCCAGCCCCAACGGGCTTAGCGGGGTTTCTAGCACAGATACGCAGTATTTT
TRBJ1-5	.	TRBV7-8	.	CASSLVFNQPQHF	TGTGCCAGCAGCTTAGTATTCAATCAGCCCCAGCATTTT
TRBJ2-7	.	TRBV7-2	.	CASRRGRGRNEQYF	TGTGCCAGCAGGAGGGGCAGGGGGAGGAACGAGCAGTACTTC
TRBJ2-3	.	TRBV5-1	.	CASSLTGDRTDTQYF	TGCGCCAGCAGCTTGACGGGGGATCGCACAGATACGCAGTATTTT
TRBJ1-1	TRBD1	TRBV5-1	few	CASSLKGQGASEAFF	TGCGCCAGCAGCTTAAAGGGACAGGGGGCATCTGAAGCTTTCTTT